These T cell receptor beta chains were read from a single sample in a study of T-cell memory formation after mild COVID-19. From the 5' RACE reads, TCRdb called clonotypes with MiXCR, one entry per CDR3 protein. The sample yields 210,000 or so distinct CDR3 sequences, around 19% seen once. Sequencing was done on a sample of PBMCs or a T cell subset sorted from them (not recorded which). The receptors were gathered from an adult woman who had mild COVID-19 (a few samples of this study predate the infection). Cell type and time point are not known. CDR3s include the opening cysteine and the closing phenylalanine or tryptophan. The order of the fields is CDR3 protein, CDR3 DNA, V gene, clone size, D gene, J gene. A D gene is named only where the DNA matches it firmly. Rows give clone size only sometimes, using once, few, many, or a class for an expanded clone.

CDR3: CASSYGRGPSTDTQYF; DNA: TGTGCCAGCAGTTACGGCAGGGGGCCCAGCACAGATACGCAGTATTTT; V: TRBV6-2/TRBV6-3; size: few; D: TRBD1; J: TRBJ2-3
CDR3: CSVDRQGGSF; DNA: TGCAGCGTTGACCGGCAGGGGGGCAGCTTC; V: TRBV29-1; size: few; D: TRBD1; J: TRBJ1-2
CDR3: CASSLGQGRKETQYF; DNA: TGTGCCAGCAGTCTCGGACAGGGAAGGAAGGAGACCCAGTACTTC; V: TRBV7-9; size: many; D: TRBD1; J: TRBJ2-5
CDR3: CASSYSIVSPSWRGSYEQYF; DNA: TGTGCCAGCAGTTACTCGATAGTTAGCCCCAGCTGGAGGGGGTCCTACGAGCAGTACTTC; V: TRBV6-5; size: few; D: .; J: TRBJ2-7
CDR3: CASSIFPGPEKLFF; DNA: TGTGCCAGTAGTATTTTCCCGGGGCCTGAAAAACTGTTTTTT; V: TRBV19; size: .; D: .; J: TRBJ1-4
CDR3: CASSPHDSNYGYTF; DNA: TGCGCCAGCAGCCCACACGATAGTAACTATGGCTACACCTTC; V: TRBV5-1; size: few; D: .; J: TRBJ1-2
CDR3: CASRGVWRDEKLFF; DNA: TGTGCCAGCAGGGGTGTTTGGCGGGACGAAAAACTGTTTTTT; V: TRBV7-9; size: few; D: .; J: TRBJ1-4
CDR3: CSARDRVASTDTQYF; DNA: TGCAGTGCTAGAGATCGGGTAGCTAGCACAGATACGCAGTATTTT; V: TRBV20-1; size: .; D: .; J: TRBJ2-3
CDR3: CASSKDGGTQYF; DNA: TGTGCCAGCAGCAAAGATGGGGGTACGCAGTATTTT; V: TRBV12-3/TRBV12-4; size: .; D: .; J: TRBJ2-3
CDR3: CASQGAAGQPQHF; DNA: TGTGCCTCCCAGGGGGCGGCCGGTCAGCCCCAGCATTTT; V: TRBV10-3; size: .; D: TRBD1; J: TRBJ1-5
CDR3: CASSSTGLAGHYEQYF; DNA: TGTGCCAGCAGTTCCACGGGACTAGCGGGGCACTACGAGCAGTACTTC; V: TRBV12-3/TRBV12-4; size: few; D: TRBD2; J: TRBJ2-7
CDR3: CASSLVREAFF; DNA: TGTGCCAGCAGCTTAGTGCGTGAAGCTTTCTTT; V: TRBV7-8; size: few; D: .; J: TRBJ1-1
CDR3: CASSWSERAKNIQYF; DNA: TGTGCCAGCAGTTGGTCCGAGAGGGCCAAAAACATTCAGTACTTC; V: TRBV28; size: .; D: .; J: TRBJ2-4
CDR3: CASRRGQANTEAFF; DNA: TGTGCCAGCAGACGGGGACAGGCGAACACTGAAGCTTTCTTT; V: TRBV12-3/TRBV12-4; size: .; D: TRBD1; J: TRBJ1-1
CDR3: CASSRGTSGTSLNEQFF; DNA: TGTGCCAGCAGCCGCGGGACTAGCGGGACTTCTCTCAATGAGCAGTTCTTC; V: TRBV3-1; size: few; D: TRBD2; J: TRBJ2-1
CDR3: CASSPTLTSGSIADTQYF; DNA: TGTGCCAGCAGTCCTACCCTGACTAGCGGGAGTATCGCAGATACGCAGTATTTT; V: TRBV12-3/TRBV12-4; size: .; D: TRBD2; J: TRBJ2-3
CDR3: CAISPGTGRNEQFF; DNA: TGTGCCATCAGCCCTGGGACAGGGAGAAATGAGCAGTTCTTC; V: TRBV10-3; size: many; D: TRBD1; J: TRBJ2-1
CDR3: CASSRQRGTSGLYNEQFF; DNA: TGTGCCAGCAGCCGTCAACGAGGGACTAGCGGGCTTTACAATGAGCAGTTCTTC; V: TRBV14; size: few; D: TRBD2; J: TRBJ2-1
CDR3: CSAFAGVGLVDTQYF; DNA: TGCAGCGCTTTCGCCGGGGTGGGACTAGTGGATACGCAGTATTTT; V: TRBV29-1; size: many; D: TRBD2; J: TRBJ2-3
CDR3: CSAATGGVYGYTF; DNA: TGCAGTGCCGCGACAGGGGGCGTCTATGGCTACACCTTC; V: TRBV20-1; size: .; D: TRBD1; J: TRBJ1-2